The 9 T cell receptor beta chains listed next were all sequenced from one sample in a study of graft-versus-host responses after intestinal transplantation. No antigen has been identified for these receptors. Assay: immunoSEQ multiplex PCR; the TCRdb copy retains only in-frame clones and omits some. The table has approximately 76,000 clones, nearly 85% seen once. The sequenced sample was unstimulated CD4+ T cells sorted from spleen or lymph node cells, obtained before transplant. Receptors originate from a human donor who was the organ donor for an intestinal transplant.

This chain uses TRBV29-1 with TRBJ1-5, with 7 nucleotides matching TRBD1. Germline CDR1 is SQVTM and CDR2 is ANQGSEA. CDR3 length: 16 residues. After removal of 4 bases from V and 3 bases from J, the junction contained 12 bases not matched to a gene. The CDR3 spells CSVVLWPGGINQPQHF. DNA of the CDR3: TGCAGCGTTGTGCTATGGCCAGGGGGTATCAATCAGCCCCAGCATTTT.

The rearrangement joins TRBV30 to TRBJ2-5; TRBD2 matches at 11 bases. This CDR3 comprises 14 residues. V lost 2 bases and J lost 4; bases outside the gene matches: 3. Germline values: CDR1 GTSNPN, CDR2 SVGIG (reference sequence). This CDR3 reads CAWSRLAGGETQYF. CDR3 coding DNA: TGTGCCTGGAGTAGGCTAGCGGGGGGAGAGACCCAGTACTTC.

The chain employs TRBV15 and TRBJ2-5; 10 nucleotides match TRBD2. CDR1 is LNHNV, CDR2 YYDKDF, per germline (reference sequence). This CDR3 is built from 15 residues. Germline trimming cut 6 bases from V and 4 bases from J; bases unmatched to any gene: 8. For the CDR3, the DNA is TGTGCCACCAGTTTAGCGGGGGGCCAGGGAGAGACCCAGTACTTC. This translates into CATSLAGGQGETQYF.

This clone has more than one count but fewer than ten. This chain connects TRBV6-6 to TRBJ1-3; TRBD1 matches 7 bases. V lost 6 bases, J lost 4 bases, and 6 bases stayed unmatched. Germline V gene data show CDR1 as MNHNY and CDR2 as SVGAGI (reference sequence). The CDR3 spans 14 residues. CDR3 coding DNA: TGTGCCAGCAGCCGACAGGGTGCCGGAAACACCATATATTTT. Translated, it gives CASSRQGAGNTIYF.

The CDR3 spells CASSNGAADPYGYTF. In DNA form, the CDR3 reads TGTGCCAGCAGCAATGGAGCGGCGGACCCTTATGGCTACACCTTC. The chain has TRBV6-6 and TRBJ1-2; D unresolved. CDR1 is MNHNY, CDR2 SVGAGI, per germline (reference sequence). V was shortened by 6 bases and J by 5 bases, with 19 bases between the two germline ends. There are 15 residues in the CDR3.

The J gene is TRBJ1-6, the V gene TRBV28; D perhaps matches TRBD1 (5 bases). This CDR3 contains 16 residues. Germline values: CDR1 MDHEN, CDR2 SYDVKM. V was clipped by 8 bases and J by 7 bases, with 21 bases between them. The CDR3 is CASLGARGGNNSPLHF. DNA of the CDR3: TGTGCCAGCCTCGGAGCAAGGGGAGGGAACAATTCACCCCTCCACTTT.

This sequence joins TRBV7-2 and TRBJ2-3, with D possibly matching TRBD2 (6 bases). This CDR3 region has 15 residues. V was pared by 3 bases and J by 12 bases, with 22 bases between. CDR1 and CDR2 (germline): SGHTA, FQGNSA. The CDR3 reads CASSLGLMTYTSQYF. DNA for the CDR3: TGTGCCAGCAGCTTGGGACTTATGACCTATACGTCACAGTATTTT.

The CDR3 DNA follows: TGTGCCAGCAGCCACCAGGGGGAGGCTTCACCCCTCCACTTT. Translation gives CASSHQGEASPLHF. The chain combines TRBV6-5 with TRBJ1-6; TRBD1 aligns across 7 bases. Germline CDR1 and CDR2: MNHEY and SVGAGI. CDR3 length: 14 residues. Losses at the gene ends were 6 bases for V and 9 bases for J; bases not matched to a gene: 8.

The chain employs TRBV19 and TRBJ1-5, with a weak D call TRBD1 (6 bases). V lost 7 bases and J lost 7, with 23 bases in between. Germline CDR1 reads LNHDA; CDR2 reads SQIVND (reference sequence). CDR3 length: 16 residues. The DNA for the CDR3 is TGTGCCAGTACACTTAGGGGGGGGCTGGGAGACCAGCCCCAGCATTTT. Encoded protein: CASTLRGGLGDQPQHF. Drawing the rest from reference TRBV19 and TRBJ1-5, the complete variable domain is DGGITQSPKYLFRKEGQNVTLSCEQNLNHDAMYWYRQDPGQGLRLIYYSQIVNDFQKGDIAEGYSVSREKKESFPLTVTSAQKNPTAFYLCASTLRGGLGDQPQHFGDGTRLSIL.